Here is one TCR beta chain with its context. Its antigen is undetermined. When sampled, the donors appeared nominally healthy, though they likely had unrecorded immune exposures. The germline V and J ends were trimmed by 5 bases and 5 bases, with 12 bases remaining between them. Germline V CDR1 and CDR2: MDHEN, SYDVKM. This CDR3 region has 13 residues. This sample was taken from a study of cytomegalovirus exposure and HLA in healthy donors. PCR amplification relied on 60 Vbeta primers (plus 13 Jbeta primers). The table came from immunoSEQ multiplex PCR; TCRdb's copy has only in-frame clones and leaves some out. The sample has 60,000 to 75,000 clones, roughly 72% seen once; the top ten hold 20% to 25%. Whole-study results and caveats: Several top significant clusters appeared, in a later analysis, to be linked to common viral pathogens. When a later analysis compared HLA-associated TCR beta chains with equally common others, the HLA-associated chains turned out to be more clonally expanded and to have lower generation probabilities.

Specimen: PBMCs. This clonotype was sampled from a young woman in good health and CMV-seropositive. The chain couples TRBV28 to TRBJ2-5; tentative D call: TRBD2 (5 bases). The CDR3: CASSPDFLETQYF. The CDR3 DNA follows: TGTGCCAGCAGTCCGGACTTCCTGGAGACCCAGTACTTC.